The 15 T cell receptor beta chains below come from one sample, sequenced in a study of post-analysis software for immune sequencing data. Findings of the study overall: Patients had higher frequencies than controls of roughly five TRBV segments, including TRBV5-6, TRBV5-1 and TRBV20-1.

Their antigens are not known. Unique molecular identifiers tagged the TCR beta cDNA libraries. TCRdb itself ran the PCR reads through MiXCR, one entry per CDR3 protein. This sample carries about 190,000 distinct CDR3 sequences, over 25% of them seen once, and the ten largest clones take about 3.7%. The sequencing sample was made of blood. The receptors here all came from a girl aged 2-17 years with multiple sclerosis.

On this clonotype: A much larger clone differs from this one at a single base, so this may be a read error. The genes are TRBV12-3 or TRBV12-4 and TRBJ2-7; no firm D call. There are 12 residues in the CDR3. The CDR3: CASSSLIYGQYF. The CDR3, as DNA: TGTGCCAGCAGTTCACTGATCTACGGGCAGTACTTC.

This clonotype has at least ten counts. The J gene is TRBJ2-5, the V gene TRBV5-1; 10 bases map to TRBD1. Losses at the gene ends were 4 bases for V and 4 bases for J; bases not matched to a gene: 7. Germline V gene sequence: CDR1 SGHRS, CDR2 YFSETQ. This CDR3 region has 15 residues. The CDR3 spells CASSRTGGVRETQYF. CDR3 DNA sequence: TGCGCCAGCAGCCGGACAGGGGGGGTTCGAGAGACCCAGTACTTC.

This clonotype was counted between two and nine times. V gene TRBV3-1 combines with J gene TRBJ1-2, with D tentatively TRBD1 (6 bases). Germline assignment: CDR1 LGHDT and CDR2 YNNKEL (reference sequence). This CDR3 is 13 amino acids long. Between the trimmed V and J ends, which lost 4 bases and 4 bases, there was a span of 10 bases. Written as DNA, the CDR3 is TGTGCCAGCAGCCTACGGGACACCTATGGCTACACCTTC. Translation: CASSLRDTYGYTF.

This clonotype has more than one count but fewer than ten. This chain links TRBV6-1 with TRBJ1-2; 8 bases agree with TRBD1. Germline V gene data show CDR1 as MNHNS and CDR2 as SASEGT. With V trimmed by 1 base and J by 4 bases, 8 bases remained unmatched. This CDR3 has 16 amino acids. CDR3 residues: CASSEVGTGLLYGYTF. The CDR3 DNA is TGTGCCAGCAGTGAAGTGGGGACAGGACTCCTCTATGGCTACACCTTC.

This clonotype was seen only a few times. The rearrangement links TRBV11-2 to TRBJ1-1; the D gene is possibly TRBD1 (5 bases). The V end lost 2 bases, the J end lost 4 bases, and 11 bases lay between the germline ends. The CDR3 consists of 14 residues. The germline gives CDR1 SGHAT, CDR2 FQNNGV. CDR3 region: CASSLFGQGTEAFF. The CDR3 DNA reads TGTGCCAGCAGCTTATTTGGGCAGGGCACTGAAGCTTTCTTT.

This clonotype has just a few counts. This sequence joins TRBV27 and TRBJ2-1; D might be TRBD1 (6 bases). V lost 8 bases and J lost 2, with 16 bases in between. The CDR3 length is 15 residues. The V gene's germline CDR1 is MNHEY and CDR2 SMNVEV (reference sequence). The CDR3 reads CASRDGQGPYNEQFF. CDR3 coding DNA: TGTGCCAGCCGAGACGGGCAGGGGCCCTACAATGAGCAGTTCTTC.

This clonotype was counted many times. V and J are TRBV6-5 and TRBJ1-5; D is unresolved. CDR3 length: 13 residues. Germline V gives CDR1 MNHEY, CDR2 SVGAGI. The germline V and J ends were trimmed by 0 bases and 4 bases, with 4 bases remaining between them. CDR3 nucleotides: TGTGCCAGCAGTTACTCAAATAATCAGCCCCAGCATTTT. Protein: CASSYSNNQPQHF.

Comments on this clonotype: One end of the junction fails to match germline, which may point to a read error. This sequence joins TRBV14 and TRBJ2-7; D unclear. The CDR3 extends over 12 amino acids. Germline CDR1 SGHDN, CDR2 FVKESK. CDR3 protein: CASSRNRNEQDF. The CDR3 region has the DNA TGTGCCAGCAGCCGCAATCGCAACGAGCAGGACTTC.

This clonotype was seen only a few times. This chain links TRBV25-1 with TRBJ1-4, with TRBD1 matching 9 bases. Germline lookup yields CDR1 MGHDK and CDR2 SYGVNS. The length of the CDR3 is 13 residues. J gave up 7 bases and V 5 bases, and 2 bases lay outside the gene matches. The CDR3 region is CASSRDRAEKLFF. CDR3 nucleotides: TGTGCCAGCAGTAGGGACAGGGCTGAAAAACTGTTTTTT.

The table lists this clonotype with a few counts. The rearrangement uses TRBV18 and TRBJ2-5; TRBD1 might be the D (6 bases). V lost 5 bases to trimming and J lost 3 bases, with 19 bases between them. The CDR3 has 16 residues. Germline V gene sequence: CDR1 KGHSH, CDR2 LQKENI. CDR3 nucleotides: TGTGCCAGCTCATCCAGGGGTGTTCTATGGGAAGAGACCCAGTACTTC. Translation: CASSSRGVLWEETQYF.

In this sample, this clonotype turned up a few times. The J gene is TRBJ1-2, the V gene TRBV2; unclear D gene. V lost 4 bases to trimming and J lost 0 bases, with 9 bases between them. The CDR3 is 14 amino acids. The germline CDR1 and CDR2 sequences are SNHLY and FYNNEI. Written as DNA, the CDR3 is TGTGCCAGCAGTGGGACGGAATCTAACTATGGCTACACCTTC. It yields the protein CASSGTESNYGYTF.

This clonotype was detected only once. The rearrangement joins TRBV28 to TRBJ2-4; possibly TRBD2 for D (6 bases). The J call is in doubt because the DNA end fits TRBJ2-7 better. There are 13 residues in the CDR3. Germline assignment: CDR1 MDHEN and CDR2 SYDVKM. CDR3 sequence: CASSPVWGDEQYF. Written as DNA, the CDR3 is TGTGCCAGCAGCCCAGTCTGGGGGGACGAGCAGTACTTC.

This clonotype was found many times. The chain combines TRBV5-5 with TRBJ2-7; 7 bases are shared with TRBD1. The length of the CDR3 is 13 residues. Trimming at V came to 1 base and at J to 4 bases, leaving 2 bases not matched to a gene. CDR1 is SGHKS and CDR2 is YYEKEE in the germline V gene (reference sequence). The CDR3 sequence: CASSLTTGYEQYF. The CDR3 bases are TGTGCCAGCAGCTTGACGACAGGGTACGAGCAGTACTTC.

The chain links TRBV25-1 to TRBJ2-3; TRBD2 matches 7 bases. The germline V gene encodes CDR1 MGHDK and CDR2 SYGVNS. Trimming removed 1 base from V and 4 bases from J; junction bases left unmatched: 5. The CDR3 spans 15 residues. CDR3 sequence (DNA): TGTGCCAGCAGTGAATTGGGAGGGGAGGCAGATACGCAGTATTTT. The encoded protein is CASSELGGEADTQYF.

Points on this clonotype: This may be a read error, as it is one base from a much larger clone. V is TRBV5-6 and J is TRBJ2-5; TRBD2 aligns across 7 bases. The DNA end is more similar to TRBJ2-7, so the J call may be wrong. The CDR3 contains 13 residues. Germline loops: CDR1 SGHDT, CDR2 YYEEEE. CDR3 residues: CASSPELASEQYF. The CDR3 region has the DNA TGTGCCAGCAGCCCGGAACTAGCGAGCGAGCAGTACTTC.